The 16 T cell receptor beta chains below come from one sample, sequenced in a study of radiation and T cells in renal cell carcinoma. The time point is: blood 2 weeks post-SBRT. Treatment indicated: 15 Gy SBRT to primary tumor, nephrectomy 4 weeks later. Measured with immunoSEQ multiplex PCR; TCRdb has only the in-frame clones, and not every one. The data hold just over 150,000 clones, with about 91% observed a single time. Sequencing was performed on blood, taken from a patient whose treatment included radiotherapy and nephrectomy. The receptors shown here come from a woman aged 50 to 65 with renal cell carcinoma.

The chain uses TRBV4-1 and TRBJ1-1; D is possibly TRBD1 (5 bases). In germline, CDR1 is MGHRA, CDR2 YSYEKL. This CDR3 spans 14 amino acids. Trimming took off 0 bases at V and 8 bases at J, with 13 bases between the two ends. CDR3 sequence: CASSQEGRGREAFF. The CDR3 nucleotides read TGCGCCAGCAGCCAAGAAGGGCGGGGCAGAGAAGCTTTCTTT.

DNA of the CDR3: TGCGCCAGCAGCTTGGAGCGGGGGCCCTACGAGCAGTACTTC. As protein: CASSLERGPYEQYF. V and J are TRBV5-1 and TRBJ2-7, with 8 bases lining up with TRBD2. The trim removed 0 bases at V and 2 bases at J, leaving 1 base unmatched. Germline values: CDR1 SGHRS, CDR2 YFSETQ. The CDR3 is made up of 14 amino acids. Filled out from reference TRBV5-1 and TRBJ2-7, the complete variable domain reads KAGVTQTPRYLIKTRGQQVTLSCSPISGHRSVSWYQQTPGQGLQFLFEYFSETQRNKGNFPGRFSGRQFSNSRSEMNVSTLELGDSALYLCASSLERGPYEQYFGPGTRLTVT.

The chain employs TRBV6-1 and TRBJ1-2, with 9 bases fitting TRBD1. The CDR3 has 14 amino acids. After removal of 0 bases from V and 8 bases from J, the junction contained 4 bases not matched to a gene. CDR1 and CDR2 from the germline V gene are MNHNS and SASEGT. The chain's CDR3 is CASSEAGTGKGYTF. The CDR3 DNA reads as TGTGCCAGCAGTGAAGCGGGGACAGGGAAAGGCTACACCTTC.

This clone showed up just once. The rearrangement joins TRBV7-8 to TRBJ1-1; TRBD1 is a possible D gene (6 bases). Per the germline V gene, CDR1 is SGHVS and CDR2 is FQNEAQ. Trimming cost V 2 bases and J 6 bases, with 16 bases left between them. This CDR3 contains 15 residues. This chain's CDR3 is CASSLFGQGSPEAFF. The CDR3 DNA reads TGTGCCAGCAGCTTATTTGGGCAGGGGAGTCCTGAAGCTTTCTTT.

The CDR3 DNA sequence: TGCGCCAGCAGCCAAGGGGTACGGGGATTGGGCTATGGCTACACCTTC. Amino acid sequence: CASSQGVRGLGYGYTF. The chain uses TRBV4-1 and TRBJ1-2; the D is unclear. Germline V gene sequence: CDR1 MGHRA, CDR2 YSYEKL. The V end was cut by 1 base, the J end by 4 bases, with 16 bases between. This CDR3 is built from 16 residues.

The chain links TRBV7-3 to TRBJ1-1; no definite D call. Trimming took off 5 bases at V and 0 bases at J, with 7 bases between the two ends. The CDR3 covers 13 residues. Germline CDR1 SGHTA, CDR2 FQGTGA. CDR3 bases: TGTGCCAGCAGCGCCTCGGTGAACACTGAAGCTTTCTTT. It translates to CASSASVNTEAFF.

The gene calls are TRBV29-1 and TRBJ1-2; unclear D gene. The CDR3 contains 14 residues. The V and J ends lost 1 base and 6 bases respectively, with 15 bases between them. Germline CDR1 reads SQVTM; CDR2 reads ANQGSEA. CDR3 region: CSVEGAIRGDGYTF. The CDR3 DNA reads TGCAGCGTTGAAGGCGCGATCCGAGGAGATGGCTACACCTTC.

The chain combines TRBV14 with TRBJ2-7; D might be TRBD1 (5 bases). The CDR3 has 16 amino acids. CDR1 is SGHDN, CDR2 FVKESK, per germline. Trimming cost V 1 base and J 3 bases, with 16 bases left between them. The CDR3 coding sequence is TGTGCCAGCAGCCAAGTGGTTCAGCAGGGCCGCTACGAGCAGTACTTC. Its protein is CASSQVVQQGRYEQYF.

V gene TRBV6-1 combines with J gene TRBJ2-7; the match to TRBD1 covers 10 bases. This CDR3 contains 14 residues. V shed 4 bases, J shed 5 bases, and the junction held 5 bases outside the gene matches. Per germline, CDR1 MNHNS and CDR2 SASEGT. The chain's CDR3 is CASSAGTGVDEQYF. CDR3 in DNA: TGTGCCAGCAGTGCCGGGACAGGGGTCGACGAGCAGTACTTC.

V and J are TRBV20-1 and TRBJ1-2; tentative D call: TRBD1 (5 bases). The germline gives CDR1 DFQATT, CDR2 SNEGSKA (reference sequence). V dropped 3 bases and J dropped 3 bases, with 5 bases sitting between them. The CDR3 runs to 11 residues. The CDR3 region has the DNA TGCAGTGCTAGGGGGGACTATGGCTACACCTTC. Protein product: CSARGDYGYTF.

The CDR3 loop is CASSQFAGGRETQYF. The CDR3 coding sequence is TGCGCCAGCAGCCAATTTGCAGGGGGGCGCGAGACCCAGTACTTC. This rearrangement joins TRBV4-1 to TRBJ2-5; D is perhaps TRBD1 (7 bases). The CDR3 consists of 15 residues. Germline CDR1 reads MGHRA; CDR2 reads YSYEKL. V gave up 2 bases and J gave up 5 bases, with 15 bases separating them.

The chain joins TRBV6-1 to TRBJ2-1; tentatively, D is TRBD2 (5 bases). The CDR3 spans 14 residues. V lost 5 bases and J lost 3, with 11 bases in between. CDR1 is MNHNS and CDR2 is SASEGT in the germline V gene. The CDR3, as DNA: TGTGCCAGCAGTAGCGGCGCCCTCTACAATGAGCAGTTCTTC. Protein sequence: CASSSGALYNEQFF.

The V gene is TRBV7-8, the J gene TRBJ1-5; 8 bases align to TRBD1. J was trimmed by 7 bases and V by 7 bases; bases with no gene match: 9. The V gene's germline CDR1 is SGHVS and CDR2 FQNEAQ. The CDR3 is 14 amino acids. The CDR3 loop is CASTPTQGGQPQHF. The CDR3 region has the DNA TGTGCCAGCACCCCTACACAGGGGGGGCAGCCCCAGCATTTT.

The V call is TRBV11-2, the J call TRBJ1-2; no clear D gene. This CDR3 has 18 amino acids. In germline, CDR1 is SGHAT, CDR2 FQNNGV. V was trimmed by 5 bases and J by 4 bases, leaving 26 bases between them. This CDR3 reads CASSTSKPKTFLRYGYTF. The CDR3 DNA reads as TGTGCCAGCAGCACCTCGAAGCCGAAGACCTTCCTCCGCTATGGCTACACCTTC.

This chain uses TRBV7-9 with TRBJ2-5; 10 positions agree with TRBD1. The J call is doubtful: the DNA matches TRBJ2-7 better. Germline-derived CDR1 and CDR2 are SEHNR and FQNEAQ (reference sequence). The CDR3 runs to 15 residues. The CDR3 DNA reads as TGTGCCAGCAGTCGGACAGGGGGGATTTCCTACGAGCAGTACTTC. Its translation: CASSRTGGISYEQYF.

This chain connects TRBV19 to TRBJ1-5, with D maybe TRBD1 (6 bases). The V end was cut by 10 bases, the J end by 4 bases, with 14 bases between. The CDR3 spans 13 residues. Germline V lookup: CDR1 LNHDA, CDR2 SQIVND (reference sequence). This chain's CDR3 is CATGQSSNQPQHF. The DNA of the CDR3 is TGTGCCACTGGACAGAGTTCGAATCAGCCCCAGCATTTT.